This T cell receptor (beta chain) was documented in a study of blood T cell repertoires in COVID-19. Across the whole study: The cDNA or gDNA used as material had been derived from T cells, B-cell-depleted T cells, or PBMCs.

Clones were sequenced by immunoSEQ multiplex PCR, and TCRdb holds only the in-frame ones, with some missing. The table has 250,000 or so clones, approximately 82% seen once. The CDR3 contains 15 residues. Losses at the gene ends were 4 bases for V and 5 bases for J; bases not matched to a gene: 5. Germline V gene sequence: CDR1 ENHRY, CDR2 SYGVKD. The TCR originated in a middle-aged man who had recovered from COVID-19. The V call is TRBV10-3, the J call TRBJ2-2, with 9 bases identical to TRBD1. Sequenced sample: peripheral blood. CDR3 in DNA: TGTGCCATCAGTGCCGGGGACAGGGTAACCGGGGAGCTGTTTTTT. Its protein product is CAISAGDRVTGELFF.